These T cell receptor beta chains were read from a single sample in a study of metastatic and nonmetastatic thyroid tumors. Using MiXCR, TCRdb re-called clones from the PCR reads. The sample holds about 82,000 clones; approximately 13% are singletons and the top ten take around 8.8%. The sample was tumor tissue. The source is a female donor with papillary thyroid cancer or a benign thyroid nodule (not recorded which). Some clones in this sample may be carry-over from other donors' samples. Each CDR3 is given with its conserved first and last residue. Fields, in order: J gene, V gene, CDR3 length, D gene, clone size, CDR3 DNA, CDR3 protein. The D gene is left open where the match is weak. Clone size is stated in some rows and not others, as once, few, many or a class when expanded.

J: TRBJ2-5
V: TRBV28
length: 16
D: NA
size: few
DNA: TGTGCCGGCAGTCCCCGCGTGGGGCAAAGACGAGAGACCCAGTACTTC
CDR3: CAGSPRVGQRRETQYF

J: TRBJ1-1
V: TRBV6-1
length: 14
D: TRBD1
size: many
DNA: TGTGCCAGCAGCCGGGGGACAGGAGACACTGAAGCTTTCTTT
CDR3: CASSRGTGDTEAFF

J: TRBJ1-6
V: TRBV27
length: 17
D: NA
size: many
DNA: TGTGCCAGCAGTTTATCCACAGTGTTGCGTCATAATTCACCCCTCCACTTT
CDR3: CASSLSTVLRHNSPLHF

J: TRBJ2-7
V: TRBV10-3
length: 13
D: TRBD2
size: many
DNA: TGTGCCATCAGTGAGTGGGGGGGGTACGAGCAGTACTTC
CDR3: CAISEWGGYEQYF

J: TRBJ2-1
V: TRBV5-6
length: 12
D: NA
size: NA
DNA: TGTGCCAGCAGCTTGTCAGGGTATGAGCAGTTCTTC
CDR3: CASSLSGYEQFF

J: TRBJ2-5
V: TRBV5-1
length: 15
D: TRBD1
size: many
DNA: TGCGCCAGCAGCCGGTTGGTTGGGACAGAAGAGACCCAGTACTTC
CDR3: CASSRLVGTEETQYF

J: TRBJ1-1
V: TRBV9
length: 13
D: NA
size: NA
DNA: TGTGCCAGCAGTGTACGGGTGAACACTGAAGCTTTCTTT
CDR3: CASSVRVNTEAFF

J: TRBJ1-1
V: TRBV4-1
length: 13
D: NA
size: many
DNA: TGCGCCAGCAGCCAATTACCAAACACTGAAGCTTTCTTT
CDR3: CASSQLPNTEAFF

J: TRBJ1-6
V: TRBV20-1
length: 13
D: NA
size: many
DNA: TGCAGTGCTAGCACCACAGGGAAATCACCCCTCCACTTT
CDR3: CSASTTGKSPLHF

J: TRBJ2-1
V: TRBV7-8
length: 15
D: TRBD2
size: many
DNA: TGTGCCAGCAGCGAGAGCAGCGGGAGGGTAAATGAGCAGTTCTTC
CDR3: CASSESSGRVNEQFF

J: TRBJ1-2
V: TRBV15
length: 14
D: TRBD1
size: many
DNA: TGTGCCACCAGCAGAGTTCAGGGGGTCTATGGCTACACCTTC
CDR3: CATSRVQGVYGYTF

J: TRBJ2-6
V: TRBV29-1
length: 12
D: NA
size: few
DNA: TGCAGCGTTCGGGCCGGGGACAACGTCCTGACTTTC
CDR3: CSVRAGDNVLTF

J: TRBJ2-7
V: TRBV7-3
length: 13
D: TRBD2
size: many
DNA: TGTGCCAGCAGCTCGGGACTAGCAGGCGAGCAGTACTTC
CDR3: CASSSGLAGEQYF

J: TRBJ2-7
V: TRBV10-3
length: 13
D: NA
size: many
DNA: TGTGCCATCACAGCGAGCGTCACAGGCGAGCAGTACTTC
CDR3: CAITASVTGEQYF

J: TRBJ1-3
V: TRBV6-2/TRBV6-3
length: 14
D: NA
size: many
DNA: TGTGCCAGCAGGATCCAGGGGACTGGAAACACCATATATTTT
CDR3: CASRIQGTGNTIYF

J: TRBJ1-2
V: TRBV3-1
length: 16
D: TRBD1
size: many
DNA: TGTGCCAGCAGCCAACCCCAGGGACAGGGAGAGGCCGGCTACACCTTC
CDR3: CASSQPQGQGEAGYTF

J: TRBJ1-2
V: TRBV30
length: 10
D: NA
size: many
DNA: TGTGCCTGGAGCGGTTATGGCTACACCTTC
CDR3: CAWSGYGYTF

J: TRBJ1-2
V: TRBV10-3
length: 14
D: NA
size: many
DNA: TGTGCCACTCAACCGGGGCCTCGGGACTATGGCTACACCTTC
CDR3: CATQPGPRDYGYTF

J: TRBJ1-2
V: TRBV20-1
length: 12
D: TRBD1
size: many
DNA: TGCAGTGTCGGGACAGGGGCAGATGGCTACACCTTC
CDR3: CSVGTGADGYTF

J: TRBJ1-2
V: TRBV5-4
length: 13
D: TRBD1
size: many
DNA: TGTGCCAGCAGCCCAGGGGGGGCTAATGGCTACACCTTC
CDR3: CASSPGGANGYTF

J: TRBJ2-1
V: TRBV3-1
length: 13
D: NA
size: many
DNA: TGTGCCAGCAGCCCCGGGGCCACCAATGAGCAGTTCTTC
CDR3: CASSPGATNEQFF

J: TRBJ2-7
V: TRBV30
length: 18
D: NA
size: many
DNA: TGTGCCTGGAGTGCCGGAGAGGGAGTGGCGCCTCCGTCCTACGAGCAGTACTTC
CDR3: CAWSAGEGVAPPSYEQYF

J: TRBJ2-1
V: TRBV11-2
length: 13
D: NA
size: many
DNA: TGTGCCAGCAGCTTTATAGGCGCCAATGAGCAGTTCTTC
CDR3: CASSFIGANEQFF

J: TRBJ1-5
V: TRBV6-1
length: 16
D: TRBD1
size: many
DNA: TGTGCCAGCAAAACAGGGGGCTGGTCTGGTGATCAGCCCCAGCATTTT
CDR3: CASKTGGWSGDQPQHF

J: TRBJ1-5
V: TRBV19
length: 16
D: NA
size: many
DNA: TGTGCCAGTAGTATCCAGGGCGGGGGCGGCGGTCAGCCCCAGCATTTT
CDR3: CASSIQGGGGGQPQHF

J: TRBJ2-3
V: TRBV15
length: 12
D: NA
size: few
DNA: TGTGCCACCAGCCGCATAGGTGATACGCAGTATTTT
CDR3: CATSRIGDTQYF

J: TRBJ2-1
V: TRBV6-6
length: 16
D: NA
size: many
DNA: TGTGCCAGCAGTTACTCGGGGGGCGGATCGTACAATGAGCAGTTCTTC
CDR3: CASSYSGGGSYNEQFF

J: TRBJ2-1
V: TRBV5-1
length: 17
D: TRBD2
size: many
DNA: TGCGCCAGCAGCTTGAGTCTAGCGGGTGACTCCTACAATGAGCAGTTCTTC
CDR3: CASSLSLAGDSYNEQFF

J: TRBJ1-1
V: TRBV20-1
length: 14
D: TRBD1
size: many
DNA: TGCAGTGCTAGAGACCCGCGGGACAGGGGTGAAGCTTTCTTT
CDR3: CSARDPRDRGEAFF

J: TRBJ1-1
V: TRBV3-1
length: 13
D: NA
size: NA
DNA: TGTGCCAGCAGCCGGGGACCGAACACTGAAGCTTTCTTT
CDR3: CASSRGPNTEAFF

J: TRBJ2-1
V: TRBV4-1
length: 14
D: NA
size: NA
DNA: TGCGCCAGCAGCCAGACAGGCCCTTACAATGATCAGTTCTTC
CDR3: CASSQTGPYNDQFF

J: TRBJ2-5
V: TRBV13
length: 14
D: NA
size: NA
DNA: TGTGCCAGCAGCTTCCAGGGGATCCAAGAGACCCAGTACTTC
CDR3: CASSFQGIQETQYF

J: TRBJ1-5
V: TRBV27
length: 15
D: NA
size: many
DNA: TGTGCCAGCAGTTTATCGTGGGGTCGCAATCAGCCCCAGCATTTT
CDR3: CASSLSWGRNQPQHF

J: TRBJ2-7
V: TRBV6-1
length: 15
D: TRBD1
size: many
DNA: TGTGCCAGCAGTTCCATCGGGACAGGGGATAACGAGCAGTACTTC
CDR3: CASSSIGTGDNEQYF

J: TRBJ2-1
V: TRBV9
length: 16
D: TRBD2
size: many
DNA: TGTGCCAGCAGCGTAGGGCCTAGCGGGGGCGCCAATGAGCAGTTCTTC
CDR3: CASSVGPSGGANEQFF

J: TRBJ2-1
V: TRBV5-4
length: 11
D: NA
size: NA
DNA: TGTGCCAGCAGCTGGGGACTCGAGCAGTTCTTC
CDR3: CASSWGLEQFF

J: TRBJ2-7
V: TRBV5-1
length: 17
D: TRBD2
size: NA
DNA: TGCGCCAGCAGCAGGACTAGCTGGAGTTCCATCTCCTACGAGCAGTACTTC
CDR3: CASSRTSWSSISYEQYF

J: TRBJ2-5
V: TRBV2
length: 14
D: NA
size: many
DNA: TGTGCCAGCACCCAGGGATTCCGGAGGGAGACCCAGTACTTC
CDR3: CASTQGFRRETQYF

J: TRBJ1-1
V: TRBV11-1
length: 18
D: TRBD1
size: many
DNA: TGTGCCAGCAGCGCGAACCCTCGGGACAGGGGGCGGAACACTGAAGCTTTCTTT
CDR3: CASSANPRDRGRNTEAFF

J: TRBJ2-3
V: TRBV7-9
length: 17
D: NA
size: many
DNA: TGTGCCAGCAGCTTGGCAGATATATTCGACCCCACAGATACGCAGTATTTT
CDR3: CASSLADIFDPTDTQYF

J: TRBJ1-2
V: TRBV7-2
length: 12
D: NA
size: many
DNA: TGTGCCAGCAGCTTTCAGAATGATGGCTACACCTTC
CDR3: CASSFQNDGYTF

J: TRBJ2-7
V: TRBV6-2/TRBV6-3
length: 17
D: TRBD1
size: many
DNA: TGTGCCAGCAGTTACTCAGCTGGGACAGGGGCGCCCTACGAGCAGTACTTC
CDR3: CASSYSAGTGAPYEQYF

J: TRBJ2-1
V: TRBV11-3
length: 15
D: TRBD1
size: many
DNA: TGTGCCAGCAGCCCCCGGGACAGGGCCGGGAATGAGCAGTTCTTC
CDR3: CASSPRDRAGNEQFF

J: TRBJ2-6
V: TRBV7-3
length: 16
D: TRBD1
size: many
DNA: TGTGCCAGCAGCTTACTCACAGGGGTAGGGGCCAACGTCCTGACTTTC
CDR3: CASSLLTGVGANVLTF

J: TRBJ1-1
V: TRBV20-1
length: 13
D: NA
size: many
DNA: TGCAGTGCTAGAGATTGGGGGAACACTGAAGCTTTCTTT
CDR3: CSARDWGNTEAFF

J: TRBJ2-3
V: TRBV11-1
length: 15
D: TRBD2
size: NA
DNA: TGTGCCAGCAGGGTAGCGGGAAGTGTCGCACATACGCGGTATTTT
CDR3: CASRVAGSVAHTRYF

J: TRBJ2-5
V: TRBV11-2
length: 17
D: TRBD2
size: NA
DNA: TGTGCCAGCAGCTATAGACTAGCAGTTGGGTACCAAGAGACCCAGCACTTC
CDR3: CASSYRLAVGYQETQHF

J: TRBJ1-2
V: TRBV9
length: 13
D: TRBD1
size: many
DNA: TGTGCCAGCACCTCGACAGGGAGCTATGGCTACACCTTC
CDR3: CASTSTGSYGYTF

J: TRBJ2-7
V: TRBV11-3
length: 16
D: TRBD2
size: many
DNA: TGTGCCAGCAGCTTAGGCCTAGCGGATCCAACCTACGAGCAGTACTTC
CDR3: CASSLGLADPTYEQYF

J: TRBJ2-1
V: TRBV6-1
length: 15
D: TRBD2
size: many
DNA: TGTGCCAGCAGGGTTAGCGGGGCGTCCTACAATGAGCAGTTCTTC
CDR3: CASRVSGASYNEQFF

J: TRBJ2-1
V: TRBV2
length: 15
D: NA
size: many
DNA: TGTGCCAGCCTCCCCCGACCACAGGAATTCAATGAGCAGTTCTTC
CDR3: CASLPRPQEFNEQFF

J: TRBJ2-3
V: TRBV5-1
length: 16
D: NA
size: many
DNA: TGCGCCAGCAGCTTAGCGGGTTCTGGGGGCACAGATACGCAGTATTTT
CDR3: CASSLAGSGGTDTQYF

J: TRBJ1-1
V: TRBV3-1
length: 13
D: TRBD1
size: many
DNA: TGTGCCAGCAATTCAGGGGGCTTCGCTGAAGCTTTCTTT
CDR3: CASNSGGFAEAFF

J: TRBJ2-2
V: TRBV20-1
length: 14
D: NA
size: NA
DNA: TGCAGTGCTCAACTACTCACTTTGGGCGGGGACCTGTTTTTT
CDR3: CSAQLLTLGGDLFF

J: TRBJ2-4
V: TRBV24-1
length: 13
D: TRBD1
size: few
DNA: TGTGCCACACATGGGACAGGGGGGAACATTCAGTACTTC
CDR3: CATHGTGGNIQYF

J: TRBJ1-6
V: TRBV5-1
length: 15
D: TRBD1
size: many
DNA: TGCGCCAGCAGCTTGGTCAGGGGGCATAATTCACCCCTCCACTTT
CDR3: CASSLVRGHNSPLHF

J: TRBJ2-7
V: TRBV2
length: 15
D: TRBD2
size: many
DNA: TGTGCCAGTCGAACTAGCGGGGCTGACTCCTACGAGCAGTACTTC
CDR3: CASRTSGADSYEQYF